This TCR beta chain was documented in a study of blood T cell repertoires in COVID-19. Study background: The United States, Italy and Spain supplied acute and convalescent COVID-19 samples. From T cells, B-cell-depleted T cells, or PBMCs came the material, which was cDNA or gDNA.

The CDR3 covers 16 residues. Germline CDR1 is SGHTA and CDR2 is FQGTGA. V lost 5 bases and J lost 3, with 17 bases in between. In the authors' workflow: Counts of nucleated cells, estimated from reference gene primer amplification, were obtained. TCRdb's copy holds only in-frame clones and misses some; the assay was immunoSEQ multiplex PCR. For V, J and clone size, that table is used; D and trimming come from the DNA. This sample has roughly 40,000 clones, with approximately 88% found just once. Sequences were obtained from peripheral blood. The TCR originated in a human donor in a cohort sampled during active COVID-19. This chain uses TRBV7-3 with TRBJ2-1; D is perhaps TRBD2 (7 bases). The CDR3 is CASSPTGGTIYNEQFF. Written as DNA, the CDR3 is TGTGCCAGCAGCCCCACCGGGGGGACAATCTACAATGAGCAGTTCTTC.